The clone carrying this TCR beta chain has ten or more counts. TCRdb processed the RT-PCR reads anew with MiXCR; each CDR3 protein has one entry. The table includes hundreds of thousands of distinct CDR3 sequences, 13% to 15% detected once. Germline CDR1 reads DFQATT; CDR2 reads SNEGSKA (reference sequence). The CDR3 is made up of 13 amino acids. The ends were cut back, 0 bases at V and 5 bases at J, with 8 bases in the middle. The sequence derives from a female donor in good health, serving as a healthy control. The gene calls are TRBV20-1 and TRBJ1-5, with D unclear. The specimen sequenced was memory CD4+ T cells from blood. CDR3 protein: CSARDQRDQPQHF. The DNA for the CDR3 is TGCAGTGCTAGAGATCAACGAGATCAGCCCCAGCATTTT.